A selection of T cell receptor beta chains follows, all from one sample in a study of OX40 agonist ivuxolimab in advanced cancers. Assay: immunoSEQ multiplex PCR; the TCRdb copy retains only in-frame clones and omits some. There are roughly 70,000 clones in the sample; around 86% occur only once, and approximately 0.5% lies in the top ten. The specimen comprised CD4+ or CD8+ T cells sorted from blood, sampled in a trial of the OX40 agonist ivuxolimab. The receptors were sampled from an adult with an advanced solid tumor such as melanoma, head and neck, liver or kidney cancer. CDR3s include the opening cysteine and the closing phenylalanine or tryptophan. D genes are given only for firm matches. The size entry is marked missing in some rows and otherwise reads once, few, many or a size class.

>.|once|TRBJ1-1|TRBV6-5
TGTGCCAGCGGACCGAGGAACACTGAAGCTTTCTTT
CASGPRNTEAFF
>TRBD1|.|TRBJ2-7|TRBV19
TGTGCCAGTAGCTATCGACAGGGGGCTGGTGAGCAGTACTTC
CASSYRQGAGEQYF
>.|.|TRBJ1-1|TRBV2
TGTGCCAGCAGGGTAACTATGAACACTGAAGCTTTCTTT
CASRVTMNTEAFF
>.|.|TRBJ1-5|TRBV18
TGTGCCAGCTCACCTTTTAGCAATCAGCCCCAGCATTTT
CASSPFSNQPQHF
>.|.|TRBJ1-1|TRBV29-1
TGCAGCCTTGGGACGGGCAGGGAAGCTTTCTTT
CSLGTGREAFF
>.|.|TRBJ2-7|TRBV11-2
TGTGCCAGCAGCCTGGGCCCGACAGGAGATTACGAGCAGTACTTC
CASSLGPTGDYEQYF
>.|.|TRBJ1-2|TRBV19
TGTGCCCCCCGGGACTTGGTAGATGGCTACACCTTC
CAPRDLVDGYTF
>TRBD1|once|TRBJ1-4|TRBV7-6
TGTGCCAGCAGCCGAGACAGGGTGGGTGAAAAACTGTTTTTT
CASSRDRVGEKLFF
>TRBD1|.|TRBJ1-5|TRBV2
TGTGCCAGCAGGGAGGGGGACAGCGGCAATCAGCCCCAGCATTTT
CASREGDSGNQPQHF
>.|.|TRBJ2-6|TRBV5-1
TGCGCCAGCAGCTTGGACCTAGCTGGGGCCAACGTCCTGACTTTC
CASSLDLAGANVLTF
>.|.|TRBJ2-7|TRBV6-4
TGTGCCAGCAGGGAGGAAGGGTCCTTAACTTACGAGCAGTACTTC
CASREEGSLTYEQYF
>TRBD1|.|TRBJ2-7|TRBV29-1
TGCAGCGTCCAGGACAGGGCGGCCTACGAGCAGTACTTC
CSVQDRAAYEQYF
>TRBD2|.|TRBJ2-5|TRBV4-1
TGCGCCAGCAGCCAAGATGTTACCCGGGAGGGGGGAGAGACCCAGTACTTC
CASSQDVTREGGETQYF
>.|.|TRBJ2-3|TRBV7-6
TGTGCCAGCAGCCGAAAAAGCACAGATACGCAGTATTTT
CASSRKSTDTQYF
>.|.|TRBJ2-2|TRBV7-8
TGTGCCAGCAACCAGGGGAACACCGGGGAGCTGTTTTTT
CASNQGNTGELFF
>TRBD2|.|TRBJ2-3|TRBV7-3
TGTGCCAGCAGAAGTAGGACTAGCGGGAGTTCAGATACGCAGTATTTT
CASRSRTSGSSDTQYF
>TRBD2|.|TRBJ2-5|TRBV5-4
TGTGCCAGCAGCTTCCGACTAGCGGGGAAAGAGACCCAGTACTTC
CASSFRLAGKETQYF
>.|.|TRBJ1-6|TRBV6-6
TGTGCCAGCAGAGGGGGGTTTGGGTTGGGAAATTCACCCCTCCACTTT
CASRGGFGLGNSPLHF
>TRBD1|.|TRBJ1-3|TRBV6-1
TGTGCCAGCACGACCGACAGGGCGTCGAACACCATATATTTT
CASTTDRASNTIYF
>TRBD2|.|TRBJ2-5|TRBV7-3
TGTGCCAGCAGCTTAAGTAGACTAGCGGGAGAAGAGACCCAGTACTTC
CASSLSRLAGEETQYF
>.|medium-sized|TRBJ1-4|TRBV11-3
TGTGCCAGCAAAGGCAGGGCTGAAAAACTGTTTTTT
CASKGRAEKLFF
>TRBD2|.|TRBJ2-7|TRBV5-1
TGCGCCAGCAGCTTGGGCCCAACTAGCGGCTCACTTATAGAGCAGTACTTC
CASSLGPTSGSLIEQYF
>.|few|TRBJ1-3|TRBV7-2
TGTGCCCAGGGGCAGAACTCTGGAAACACCATATATTTT
CAQGQNSGNTIYF
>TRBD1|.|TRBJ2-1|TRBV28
TGTGCCAGCAGTTCTTTTACAGGGGTAGGCTACAATGAGCAGTTCTTC
CASSSFTGVGYNEQFF
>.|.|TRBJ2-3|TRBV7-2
TGTGCCAGCAGCTTAGAACAGACAGATACGCAGTATTTT
CASSLEQTDTQYF
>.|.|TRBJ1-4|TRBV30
TGTGCCTGGAGTCTTCGAAAATCGGCAGTTAATGAAAAACTGTTTTTT
CAWSLRKSAVNEKLFF
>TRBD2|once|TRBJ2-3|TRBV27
TGTGCCAGCAGTTTAGGGGCGGGGGGAACAGATACGCAGTATTTT
CASSLGAGGTDTQYF
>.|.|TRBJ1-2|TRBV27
TGTGCCAGCAGTTTAGAGGGGAATGGCTACACCTTC
CASSLEGNGYTF
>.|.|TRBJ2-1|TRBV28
TGTGCCAGCAGTTTCCGTAGGGTGTGGAATGAGCAGTTCTTC
CASSFRRVWNEQFF
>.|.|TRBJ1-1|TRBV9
TGTGCCAGCAGCTCGAGCCCGAACACTGAAGCTTTCTTT
CASSSSPNTEAFF
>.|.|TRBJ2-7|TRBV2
TGTGCCAGCAGTGAAGACAACGGGGACTACGAGCAGTACTTC
CASSEDNGDYEQYF
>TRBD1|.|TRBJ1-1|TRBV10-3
TGTGCCATCAGTGAGAAACAGGGGAGCACTGAAGCTTTCTTT
CAISEKQGSTEAFF
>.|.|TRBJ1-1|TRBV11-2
TGTGCCAGCAGCTTAGGCTGGGGAGGGGTCACTGAAGCTTTCTTT
CASSLGWGGVTEAFF
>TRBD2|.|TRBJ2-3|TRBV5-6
TGTGCCAGCAGCGGGACTAGCGGGGCCCGGCATAGAGAGTATTTT
CASSGTSGARHREYF
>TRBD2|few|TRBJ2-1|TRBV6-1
TGTGCCAGCAGTGAAACTACTAGCGGGAGAAACTACAATGAGCAGTTCTTC
CASSETTSGRNYNEQFF
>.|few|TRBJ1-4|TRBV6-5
TGTGCCAGCAGTTACGGAGGAGGGTTTAATGAAAAACTGTTTTTT
CASSYGGGFNEKLFF
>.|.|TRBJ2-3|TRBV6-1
TGTGCCAGCAGTGTTACAGGGTCTGTAGATACGCAGTATTTT
CASSVTGSVDTQYF
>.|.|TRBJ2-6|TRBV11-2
TGTGCCAGCAGCGGCTCTGGGGCCAACGTCCTGACTTTC
CASSGSGANVLTF
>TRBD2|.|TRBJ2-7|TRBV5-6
TGTGCCAGCAGCCCGGGACTAGCGGGGTTAGAGCAGTACTTC
CASSPGLAGLEQYF
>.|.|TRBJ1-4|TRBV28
TGTGCCAGCACTCCCTCCGGGACCGGTAATGAAAAACTGTTTTTT
CASTPSGTGNEKLFF
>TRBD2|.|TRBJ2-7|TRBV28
TGTGCCAGCAGTACCCTTAGCGGGGGGAGAGCCTACGAGCAGTACTTC
CASSTLSGGRAYEQYF
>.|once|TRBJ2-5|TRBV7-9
TGTGCCAGCAGCTTTCCCAGACACCTCCTGGGACAAGAGACCCAGTACTTC
CASSFPRHLLGQETQYF
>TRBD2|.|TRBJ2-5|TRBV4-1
TGCGCCAGCAGCGCAGCGGGGGGTAAAGAGACCCAGTACTTC
CASSAAGGKETQYF
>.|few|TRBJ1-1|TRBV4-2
TGTGCCAGCAGCCAACCAAAAGGGTACTCCAACACTGAAGCTTTCTTT
CASSQPKGYSNTEAFF
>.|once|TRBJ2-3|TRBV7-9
TGTGCCAGCAGCCTCCCACAGGTCATTTTGAACACAGATACGCAGTATTTT
CASSLPQVILNTDTQYF
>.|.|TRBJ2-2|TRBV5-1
TGCGCCAGCAGCGGTAGGACGGCGAACACCGGGGAGCTGTTTTTT
CASSGRTANTGELFF
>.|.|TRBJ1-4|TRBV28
TGTGCCAGCAGTTTTAATGAAAAACTGTTTTTT
CASSFNEKLFF
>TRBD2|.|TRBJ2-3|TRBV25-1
TGTGCCAGCAGTGAGGGACTAGCTACAGATACGCAGTATTTT
CASSEGLATDTQYF
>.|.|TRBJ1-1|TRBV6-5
TGTGCCAGCAGTTATCATAACAGGAACACTGAAGCTTTCTTT
CASSYHNRNTEAFF
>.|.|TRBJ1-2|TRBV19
TGTGCCAGTAGTATAGGGGACCGGAGCGGCTACACCTTC
CASSIGDRSGYTF
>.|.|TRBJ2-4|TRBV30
TGTGCCTGGAGCCGGGACACCCTACCGGGGGCCAAAAACATTCAGTACTTC
CAWSRDTLPGAKNIQYF
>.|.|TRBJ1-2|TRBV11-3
TGTGCCAGCAGCTTAGGAACTAACTATGGCTACACCTTC
CASSLGTNYGYTF
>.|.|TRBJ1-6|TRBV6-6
TGTGCCAGCAGTTACTCGAGCGGCGTACCCCTCCACTTT
CASSYSSGVPLHF
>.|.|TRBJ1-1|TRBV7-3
TGTGCCAGCAGCTTAAATGGTCCCCCGGACACTGAAGCTTTCTTT
CASSLNGPPDTEAFF
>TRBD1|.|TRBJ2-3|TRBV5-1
TGCGCCAGCAGCTTGGGGGACAGGGTAACAGATACGCAGTATTTT
CASSLGDRVTDTQYF
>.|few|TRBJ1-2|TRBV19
TGTGCCAGTAGTATCGGGAGGGCTGCCTATGGCTACACCTTC
CASSIGRAAYGYTF
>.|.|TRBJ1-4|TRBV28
TGTGCCAGCAGCCCTCACGGGGGGAGTTTTGAAAAACTGTTTTTT
CASSPHGGSFEKLFF
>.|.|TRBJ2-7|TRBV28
TGTGCCAGCACACCGGGGGCCTCCTACGAGCAGTACTTC
CASTPGASYEQYF
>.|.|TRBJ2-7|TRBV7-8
TGTGCCAGCAGCTTAGCGGCACACCCCGAGCAGTACTTC
CASSLAAHPEQYF
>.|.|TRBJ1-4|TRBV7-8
TGTGCCAGCAGCCCAACCACATCGCGGGTATCTAATGAAAAACTGTTTTTT
CASSPTTSRVSNEKLFF